This entry concerns a single TCR beta chain. The antigen remains unidentified. CDR3 length equals 14 residues. Looked up from germline, CDR1 is SGHDN and CDR2 is FVKESK. This entry is derived from a study of monozygotic twins with inflammatory bowel disease. Study outcomes and limitations: Reduced clonotype sharing with other individuals was observed in IBD patients relative to healthy twins, especially with disease activity.

Template switching was used to attach UMIs, which incorporated a 6-nucleotide sample barcode. The authors ran two nested PCRs of about 17 and 10 cycles on TCRalpha and TCRbeta cDNA. After re-calling the 5' RACE reads, TCRdb lists one entry per CDR3 protein, DNA absent. Listed are about 99,000 distinct CDR3 sequences; 1.5% to 2% falls within the top ten. This clonotype originated in a human donor with ulcerative colitis or Crohn's disease, or a healthy co-twin of an affected twin (not recorded which). The chain recombines TRBV14 with TRBJ1-2; the TCRdb call, TRBD1, lacks DNA for checking. Sample: blood. CDR3 residues: CASSHEGRFYGYTF.